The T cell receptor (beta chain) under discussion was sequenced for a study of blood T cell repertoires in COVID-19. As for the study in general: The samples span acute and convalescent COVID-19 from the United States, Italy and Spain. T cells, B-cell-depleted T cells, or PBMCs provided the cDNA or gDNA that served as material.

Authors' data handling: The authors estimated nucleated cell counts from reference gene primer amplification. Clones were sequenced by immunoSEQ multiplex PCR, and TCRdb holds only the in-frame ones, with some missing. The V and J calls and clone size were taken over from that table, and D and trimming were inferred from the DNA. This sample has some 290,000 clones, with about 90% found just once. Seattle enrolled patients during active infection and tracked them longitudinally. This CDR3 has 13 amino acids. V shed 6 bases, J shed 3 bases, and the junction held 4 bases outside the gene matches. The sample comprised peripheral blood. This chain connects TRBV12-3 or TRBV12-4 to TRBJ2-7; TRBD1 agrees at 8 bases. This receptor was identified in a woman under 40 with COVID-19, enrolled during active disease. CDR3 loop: CASSLDRDYEQYF. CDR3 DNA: TGTGCCAGCAGCCTGGACAGGGACTACGAGCAGTACTTC.